Following are 22 T cell receptor beta chains from one sample sequenced in a study of blood T cell repertoires in COVID-19. Libraries were prepared by immunoSEQ multiplex PCR; TCRdb keeps only in-frame clonotypes and omits some of them. The sample yields 13,000 to 15,000 clones, around 87% seen once. The sequencing sample was made of peripheral blood. These receptors all come from a human donor in a cohort sampled during active COVID-19.

In this sample, this clone turned up once. J is TRBJ2-1 and V is TRBV19; possible D gene TRBD1, 6 bases. Germline lookup yields CDR1 LNHDA and CDR2 SQIVND (reference sequence). The V end lost 5 bases, the J end lost 0 bases, and 8 bases lay between the germline ends. The CDR3 length is 14 residues. The CDR3, as DNA: TGTGCCAGTAGTCAGGGGAGCTCCTACAATGAGCAGTTCTTC. Its protein product is CASSQGSSYNEQFF.

This chain connects TRBV10-3 to TRBJ1-1; no clear D gene. V lost 6 bases and J lost 2, with 10 bases in between. Germline CDR1 and CDR2: ENHRY and SYGVKD. The length of the CDR3 is 13 residues. This chain's CDR3 is CAIRGEKNTEAFF. The CDR3 region has the DNA TGTGCCATCAGGGGAGAAAAAAACACTGAAGCTTTCTTT.

V and J are TRBV15 and TRBJ1-5; D call uncertain. Per germline, CDR1 LNHNV and CDR2 YYDKDF (reference sequence). Trimming pared 1 base from V and 4 bases from J, leaving 8 bases between. The CDR3 totals 14 residues. CDR3 loop: CATSRGLNNQPQHF. The CDR3 coding sequence is TGTGCCACCAGCAGAGGACTGAATAATCAGCCCCAGCATTTT.

This chain joins TRBV5-1 and TRBJ1-2, with 10 bases matching TRBD1. The CDR3 loop spans 13 amino acids. Trimming at V came to 5 bases and at J to 4 bases, leaving 2 bases not matched to a gene. Germline assignment: CDR1 SGHRS and CDR2 YFSETQ. CDR3 sequence (DNA): TGCGCCAGCAGAGGGACAGGGGCCTATGGCTACACCTTC. Protein sequence: CASRGTGAYGYTF.

V usage is TRBV28 and J usage is TRBJ1-2; D remains unclear. Germline-derived CDR1 and CDR2 are MDHEN and SYDVKM. The V end was cut by 10 bases, the J end by 7 bases, with 22 bases between. The CDR3 is 14 residues long. The CDR3 bases are TGTGCCACCTCCCTTCCGACACGTAATGTTGGCTACACCTTC. Residues: CATSLPTRNVGYTF.

The V gene is TRBV6-5, the J gene TRBJ2-7; D is perhaps TRBD1 (5 bases). The CDR3 contains 14 residues. Trimming shortened V by 10 bases and J by 0 bases, and 16 bases separated the two germline ends. The V gene's germline CDR1 is MNHEY and CDR2 SVGAGI. This CDR3 reads CATAWGRSSYEQYF. The CDR3 nucleotides read TGTGCCACCGCTTGGGGCAGGAGCTCCTACGAGCAGTACTTC.

J is TRBJ1-1 and V is TRBV5-6; weak D call: TRBD1 (6 bases). The CDR3 is made up of 17 amino acids. Trimming took off 0 bases at V and 3 bases at J, with 18 bases between the two ends. CDR1 and CDR2 (germline): SGHDT, YYEEEE. The CDR3 nucleotides are TGTGCCAGCAGCTTGGTCGGCGGGGGGCTCTGGTACACTGAAGCTTTCTTT. Translating gives CASSLVGGGLWYTEAFF.

This chain connects TRBV11-2 to TRBJ1-4; no clear D. Trimming took 5 bases from V and 6 from J, leaving 13 bases between them. The germline V gene has CDR1 SGHAT and CDR2 FQNNGV. The CDR3 spans 14 residues. The CDR3 is CASSQSQMHEKLFF. The DNA for the CDR3 is TGTGCCAGCAGCCAGTCACAGATGCATGAAAAACTGTTTTTT.

This clone has a single count. The V gene is TRBV4-3, the J gene TRBJ2-7, with 9 nucleotides matching TRBD2. CDR1 and CDR2 (germline): LGHNA, YSLEER. V lost 0 bases and J lost 3; bases outside the gene matches: 9. This CDR3 is 17 amino acids long. In DNA, the CDR3 is TGCGCCAGCAGCCAAGATACTCGCGGGGGGGCCCACTACGAGCAGTACTTC. It codes for CASSQDTRGGAHYEQYF.

The chain joins TRBV5-1 to TRBJ1-5, with 7 bases fitting TRBD1. The CDR3 is 15 amino acids. J lost 1 base, V lost 0 bases, and 1 base had no gene match. Germline loops: CDR1 SGHRS, CDR2 YFSETQ. CDR3 DNA: TGCGCCAGCAGCTTGGAGGGGGCCAGCAATCAGCCCCAGCATTTT. It codes for CASSLEGASNQPQHF.

Only a few counts were recorded for this clone. In the same sample, other DNA sequences code for this CDR3. V usage is TRBV6-5 and J usage is TRBJ1-4; D perhaps matches TRBD1 (6 bases). The germline V gene has CDR1 MNHEY and CDR2 SVGAGI. The CDR3 spans 15 residues. The V and J ends lost 2 bases and 3 bases respectively, with 10 bases between them. CDR3 amino acids: CASSYAGQPNEKLFF. In nucleotides, the CDR3 is TGTGCCAGCAGTTACGCAGGACAGCCTAATGAAAAACTGTTTTTT.

The chain links TRBV5-4 to TRBJ2-1; D is possibly TRBD2 (7 bases). This CDR3 spans 12 amino acids. Per the germline V gene, CDR1 is SGHNT and CDR2 is YYREEE (reference sequence). This CDR3 reads CAGGPSYNEQFF. The CDR3 region has the DNA TGTGCGGGGGGGCCGTCCTACAATGAGCAGTTCTTC.

The rearrangement links TRBV4-3 to TRBJ1-6, with 10 nucleotides matching TRBD1. V was pared by 0 bases and J by 10 bases, with 9 bases of the junction left unmatched. CDR1 LGHNA and CDR2 YSLEER come from the germline V gene. The CDR3 is 17 residues long. The CDR3 region has the DNA TGCGCCAGCAGCCAAGATTGGAGGACAGGGGGGGAGTCACCCCTCCACTTT. It codes for CASSQDWRTGGESPLHF.

In its sample, this clone was seen a few times. V is TRBV6-5 and J is TRBJ1-1; D may be TRBD1 (5 bases). CDR1 and CDR2 (germline): MNHEY, SVGAGI. V was pared by 2 bases and J by 1 base, with 8 bases between. The CDR3 has 14 residues. CDR3: CASSYDTGNTEAFF. Written as DNA, the CDR3 is TGTGCCAGCAGTTACGACACAGGGAACACTGAAGCTTTCTTT.

The table lists this clone with a count of one. This chain uses TRBV5-4 with TRBJ1-1, with D perhaps matching TRBD1 (6 bases). The germline V and J ends were trimmed by 2 bases and 10 bases, with 15 bases remaining between them. Per germline, CDR1 SGHNT and CDR2 YYREEE (reference sequence). CDR3 length: 13 residues. The CDR3 nucleotides read TGTGCCAGCAGCTTCGGAGCAGAAGGGGGAGCTTTCTTT. Its protein product is CASSFGAEGGAFF.

This chain connects TRBV4-1 to TRBJ1-2; TRBD1 aligns across 7 bases. Germline lookup yields CDR1 MGHRA and CDR2 YSYEKL. CDR3 length equals 15 residues. The ends lost 4 bases at V and 3 bases at J; junction bases unmatched: 8. The CDR3 nucleotides read TGCGCCAGCAGCCGAACCGGGGACAGCTACTATGGCTACACCTTC. This codes for CASSRTGDSYYGYTF.

The chain combines TRBV18 with TRBJ2-6, with D perhaps TRBD1 (6 bases). The germline gives CDR1 KGHSH, CDR2 LQKENI. The CDR3 sequence is 16 residues long. Trimming shortened V by 6 bases and J by 0 bases, and 12 bases separated the two germline ends. CDR3 nucleotide sequence: TGTGCCAGCTCTCGGGACATCAACTCTGGGGCCAACGTCCTGACTTTC. Its translation: CASSRDINSGANVLTF.

The chain recombines TRBV11-2 with TRBJ1-1; maybe TRBD1 (5 bases). The V and J ends lost 1 base and 4 bases respectively, with 7 bases between them. The V gene's germline CDR1 is SGHAT and CDR2 FQNNGV. CDR3 length: 13 amino acids. The CDR3 coding sequence is TGTGCCAGCAGCTTAGGTAGGGGCACTGAAGCTTTCTTT. As protein: CASSLGRGTEAFF.

The sample holds a few counts of this clone. The rearrangement joins TRBV7-8 to TRBJ1-1, with D possibly matching TRBD1 (6 bases). Deletions cut 1 base from V and 2 bases from J, with 11 bases between. The CDR3 runs to 15 residues. Looked up from germline, CDR1 is SGHVS and CDR2 is FQNEAQ. CDR3 amino acids: CASSLEGGKNTEAFF. CDR3 in DNA: TGTGCCAGCAGCTTAGAGGGGGGGAAAAACACTGAAGCTTTCTTT. The variable domain in full, completed from reference TRBV7-8 and TRBJ1-1, reads GAGVSQSPRYKVAKRGQDVALRCDPISGHVSLFWYQQALGQGPEFLTYFQNEAQLDKSGLPSDRFFAERPEGSVSTLKIQRTQQEDSAVYLCASSLEGGKNTEAFFGQGTRLTVV.

V is TRBV27 and J is TRBJ1-6; D perhaps matches TRBD1 (6 bases). Germline values: CDR1 MNHEY, CDR2 SMNVEV (reference sequence). CDR3 length: 16 residues. Between the trimmed V and J ends, which lost 6 bases and 0 bases, there was a span of 12 bases. In nucleotides, the CDR3 is TGTGCCAGCAGGCTGACAGGAAGCTCCTATAATTCACCCCTCCACTTT. It yields the protein CASRLTGSSYNSPLHF.

This chain joins TRBV4-3 and TRBJ1-2; D is possibly TRBD1 (6 bases). This CDR3 is 18 amino acids long. V lost 1 base to trimming and J lost 1 base, with 19 bases between them. Germline CDR1 reads LGHNA; CDR2 reads YSLEER. CDR3: CASSQVTGRFRSNYGYTF. The CDR3, as DNA: TGCGCCAGCAGCCAAGTAACAGGGAGATTTCGTAGTAACTATGGCTACACCTTC.

The chain links TRBV5-1 to TRBJ1-4; 9 nucleotides agree with TRBD1. This CDR3 comprises 15 residues. V was pared by 2 bases and J by 7 bases, with 6 bases of the junction left unmatched. Germline V lookup: CDR1 SGHRS, CDR2 YFSETQ. CDR3 sequence: CASSFTGGFGEKLFF. For the CDR3, the DNA is TGCGCCAGCAGCTTCACAGGGGGCTTTGGTGAAAAACTGTTTTTT. The entire variable domain, with the rest obtained from reference TRBV5-1 and TRBJ1-4, is as follows: KAGVTQTPRYLIKTRGQQVTLSCSPISGHRSVSWYQQTPGQGLQFLFEYFSETQRNKGNFPGRFSGRQFSNSRSEMNVSTLELGDSALYLCASSFTGGFGEKLFFGSGTQLSVL.